The rows below give T cell receptor beta chains drawn from one sample of a study of CD8 T cells in Susac syndrome. TCRdb analysed the immunoSEQ multiplex PCR reads with MiXCR anew, one entry per CDR3 protein. This table has some 300,000 distinct CDR3 sequences, approximately 90% appearing once. The sample taken for sequencing was CD8+ T cells from PBMCs. The receptors shown here come from a human donor with multiple sclerosis. CDR3s include the opening cysteine and the closing phenylalanine or tryptophan. Fields, in order: D gene, V gene, clone size, J gene, CDR3 protein, CDR3 DNA. The D gene is left open where the match is weak. Clone size is not always given. Where it is, it says once, few, many or a class for expanded clones.

.	TRBV27	.	TRBJ2-7	CASSTRQNEQYF	TGTGCCAGCAGTACCCGACAGAACGAGCAGTACTTC
TRBD1	TRBV4-2	.	TRBJ2-6	CASSLPGQGTYSGANVLTF	TGTGCCAGCAGCCTACCGGGACAGGGCACATACTCTGGGGCCAACGTCTTGACTTTC
.	TRBV29-1	.	TRBJ1-2	CSALGGRDGYTF	TGCAGCGCCCTGGGGGGGAGAGATGGCTACACCTTC
.	TRBV4-3	.	TRBJ2-7	CASSKGFPEGLEQYF	TGCGCCAGCAGCAAAGGGTTTCCGGAAGGTCTCGAGCAGTACTTC
.	TRBV5-1	.	TRBJ1-2	CASSLVAARDGYTF	TGCGCCAGCAGCTTGGTAGCAGCCAGGGATGGCTACACCTTC
TRBD1	TRBV7-8	.	TRBJ1-1	CASSLARTGDTEAFF	TGTGCCAGCAGCTTAGCGAGGACAGGGGACACTGAAGCTTTCTTT
.	TRBV5-6	few	TRBJ1-5	CASSQGYQPQHF	TGTGCCAGCAGCCAGGGTTATCAGCCCCAGCATTTT
TRBD2	TRBV7-9	.	TRBJ2-7	CASSFPGGDYEQYF	TGTGCCAGCAGCTTCCCCGGGGGGGACTACGAGCAGTACTTC
TRBD1	TRBV7-9	.	TRBJ2-1	CASPGQGPMEQFF	TGTGCCAGCCCGGGACAGGGGCCGATGGAGCAGTTCTTC
.	TRBV28	.	TRBJ1-5	CASSLFDKGVGWDSNQPQHF	TGTGCCAGCAGTTTATTCGATAAGGGAGTAGGATGGGATAGCAATCAGCCCCAGCATTTT
TRBD2	TRBV2	.	TRBJ2-5	CATPGGETQYF	TGTGCCACTCCGGGAGGGGAGACCCAGTACTTC
.	TRBV3-1	.	TRBJ1-2	CASSEKTFLGHYGYTF	TGTGCCAGCAGCGAAAAAACATTCCTCGGGCACTATGGCTACACCTTC
.	TRBV12-3/TRBV12-4	.	TRBJ2-2	CASSLPGQGLGSDTGELFF	TGTGCCAGCAGTTTACCGGGACAAGGGTTGGGATCGGACACCGGGGAGCTGTTTTTT
TRBD2	TRBV11-2	.	TRBJ2-1	CASSPALAGGTYNEQFF	TGTGCCAGCAGCCCCGCCTTAGCGGGGGGGACATACAATGAGCAGTTCTTC
TRBD1	TRBV30	.	TRBJ1-1	CAWRGTVFEAFF	TGTGCCTGGAGGGGGACAGTGTTTGAAGCTTTCTTT
.	TRBV20-1	.	TRBJ1-5	CSASKGEDYNQPQHF	TGCAGTGCTAGCAAGGGGGAGGATTACAATCAGCCCCAGCATTTT
.	TRBV30	.	TRBJ1-1	CAWSPGAIGLEAFF	TGTGCCTGGAGTCCAGGAGCCATAGGACTCGAAGCTTTCTTT